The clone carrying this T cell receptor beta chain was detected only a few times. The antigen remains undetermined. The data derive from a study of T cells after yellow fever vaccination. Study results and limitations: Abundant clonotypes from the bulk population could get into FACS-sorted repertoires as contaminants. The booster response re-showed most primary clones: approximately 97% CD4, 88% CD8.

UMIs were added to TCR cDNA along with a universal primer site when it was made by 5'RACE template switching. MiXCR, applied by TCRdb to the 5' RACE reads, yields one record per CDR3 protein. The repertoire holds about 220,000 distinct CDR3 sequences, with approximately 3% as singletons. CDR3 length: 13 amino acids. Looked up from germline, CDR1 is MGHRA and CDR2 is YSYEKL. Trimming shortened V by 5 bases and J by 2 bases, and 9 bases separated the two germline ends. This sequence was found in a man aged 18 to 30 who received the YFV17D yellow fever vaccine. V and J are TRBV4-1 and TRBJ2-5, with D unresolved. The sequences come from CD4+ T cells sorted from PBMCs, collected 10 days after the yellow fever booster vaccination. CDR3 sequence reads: CASSSGGQETQYF. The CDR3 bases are TGCGCCAGCAGCTCAGGCGGACAAGAGACCCAGTACTTC.